The 24 T cell receptor beta chains below come from one sample, sequenced in a study of blood T cell repertoires in COVID-19. The table came from immunoSEQ multiplex PCR; TCRdb's copy has only in-frame clones and leaves some out. The sample has approximately 110,000 clones; approximately 85% are singletons. Material: peripheral blood. All receptors come from a woman in her sixties or seventies with COVID-19, enrolled during active disease.

The chain joins TRBV7-9 to TRBJ1-6, with a tentative D call TRBD1 (6 bases). Between the trimmed V and J ends, which lost 5 bases and 10 bases, there was a span of 9 bases. Germline V gene sequence: CDR1 SEHNR, CDR2 FQNEAQ (reference sequence). The CDR3 is 12 residues long. The CDR3 spells CASSLDRSPLHF. The CDR3 coding sequence is TGTGCCAGCAGCCTGGACAGATCACCCCTCCACTTT.

The chain has TRBV2 and TRBJ2-1; D is uncertain. V lost 4 bases to trimming and J lost 0 bases, with 13 bases between them. The CDR3 is 16 residues long. Germline CDR1 is SNHLY and CDR2 is FYNNEI. CDR3 sequence: CASSGIRRVSYNEQFF. CDR3 nucleotides: TGTGCCAGCAGTGGCATTCGACGGGTCTCCTACAATGAGCAGTTCTTC.

The chain joins TRBV2 to TRBJ1-1; D is possibly TRBD1 (5 bases). CDR1 SNHLY and CDR2 FYNNEI come from the germline V gene. CDR3 length: 14 amino acids. V gave up 9 bases and J gave up 0 bases, with 14 bases separating them. CDR3 loop: CASYRTTLNTEAFF. The CDR3 DNA reads as TGTGCCAGTTACAGGACCACTTTGAACACTGAAGCTTTCTTT.

This clone was observed once. The chain employs TRBV5-4 and TRBJ1-2, with D possibly matching TRBD1 (5 bases). Germline CDR1 SGHNT, CDR2 YYREEE (reference sequence). The CDR3 is 13 amino acids. The V and J ends lost 4 bases and 2 bases respectively, with 9 bases between them. CDR3 sequence reads: CASSPDRNYGYTF. CDR3 DNA sequence: TGTGCCAGCAGCCCCGACAGAAACTATGGCTACACCTTC.

The gene calls are TRBV7-9 and TRBJ2-5, with 8 bases identical to TRBD1. In germline, CDR1 is SEHNR, CDR2 FQNEAQ (reference sequence). The CDR3 length is 12 residues. V shed 6 bases and J 7 bases; nucleotides not matched to a gene: 4. The CDR3 DNA sequence: TGTGCCAGCAGATGGACAGGGCCGACCCAGTACTTC. Encoded protein: CASRWTGPTQYF.

The chain recombines TRBV7-8 with TRBJ1-1; the D is unclear. From germline, CDR1 is SGHVS and CDR2 FQNEAQ. Trimming stripped 1 base from V and 0 bases from J, with 6 bases between. The CDR3 is 14 residues long. CDR3 coding DNA: TGTGCCAGCAGCTTAGGAAGCCTGAACACTGAAGCTTTCTTT. It is translated as CASSLGSLNTEAFF.

The chain recombines TRBV19 with TRBJ1-3; TRBD1 aligns across 8 bases. CDR1 is LNHDA, CDR2 SQIVND, per germline (reference sequence). CDR3 length: 18 residues. V trimming: 4 bases; J trimming: 0 bases; junction bases outside the gene matches: 11. The CDR3 DNA follows: TGTGCCAGTAGTACCAATCCCGGACAGGGTGGCTCTGGAAACACCATATATTTT. This codes for CASSTNPGQGGSGNTIYF.

J is TRBJ2-7 and V is TRBV7-3; 8 bases are a match to TRBD1. CDR3 length equals 16 residues. The germline gives CDR1 SGHTA, CDR2 FQGTGA. With V trimmed by 4 bases and J by 0 bases, 8 bases remained unmatched. CDR3 sequence: CASSSPDREDSYEQYF. The CDR3 DNA reads TGTGCCAGCAGCTCTCCGGACAGGGAGGACTCCTACGAGCAGTACTTC.

The J gene is TRBJ1-4, the V gene TRBV4-3; 9 nucleotides line up with TRBD1. V shed 0 bases and J 5 bases; nucleotides not matched to a gene: 4. Germline V gene lookup returns CDR1 LGHNA and CDR2 YSLEER. The CDR3 runs to 16 residues. The CDR3 spells CASSQDAGQGNEKLFF. The CDR3 DNA reads as TGCGCCAGCAGCCAAGATGCGGGACAGGGAAATGAAAAACTGTTTTTT.

V and J are TRBV5-1 and TRBJ1-1; D is perhaps TRBD1 (5 bases). Germline V gives CDR1 SGHRS, CDR2 YFSETQ. The V gene lost 4 bases and the J gene lost 0 bases, with 13 bases spanning the gap. The CDR3 contains 15 residues. DNA of the CDR3: TGCGCCAGCAGCCCAGCAGGGCCCATGAACACTGAAGCTTTCTTT. This gives the protein CASSPAGPMNTEAFF.

The rearrangement links TRBV5-4 to TRBJ1-1; D unclear. The CDR3 sequence is 15 residues long. Germline CDR1 is SGHNT and CDR2 is YYREEE (reference sequence). Trimming stripped 4 bases from V and 1 base from J, with 14 bases between. The CDR3 DNA reads TGTGCCAGCAGCCGGGCGGGGAATACGAACACTGAAGCTTTCTTT. Residues: CASSRAGNTNTEAFF.

V is TRBV3-1 (or the pseudogene TRBV3-2) and J is TRBJ2-2; TRBD2 aligns across 7 bases. The germline CDR1 and CDR2 sequences are LGHDT and YNNKEL (reference sequence). This CDR3 has 17 residues. V gave up 5 bases and J gave up 6 bases; unmatched junction bases: 15. The CDR3 sequence: CASSTRGGGGRAGELFF. CDR3 DNA: TGTGCCAGCAGCACCCGGGGAGGCGGGGGAAGGGCCGGGGAGCTGTTTTTT.

The chain recombines TRBV18 with TRBJ1-1; D is undetermined. This CDR3 has 11 residues. CDR1 is KGHSH and CDR2 is LQKENI in the germline V gene. V dropped 4 bases and J dropped 7 bases, with 7 bases sitting between them. The CDR3 DNA reads as TGTGCCAGCTCACAACAGCTTGAAGCTTTCTTT. Translating it yields CASSQQLEAFF. The complete variable domain, with remaining parts taken from reference TRBV18 and TRBJ1-1, reads NAGVMQNPRHLVRRRGQEARLRCSPMKGHSHVYWYRQLPEEGLKFMVYLQKENIIDESGMPKERFSAEFPKEGPSILRIQQVVRGDSAAYFCASSQQLEAFFGQGTRLTVV.

Comment on this clone: Germline and junction disagree at one end, which may indicate a read error. This sequence joins TRBV7-7 and TRBJ2-1; TRBD1 is a possible D gene (5 bases). The V gene's germline CDR1 is SSHAT and CDR2 FNYEAQ (reference sequence). The CDR3 runs 15 residues. CDR3 residues: CASSPPRVRVHEQFF. The CDR3 DNA reads as TGTGCTAGCAGCCCGCCCAGAGTCAGGGTACATGAGCAGTTCTTC.

The V call is TRBV11-2, the J call TRBJ2-1; 12 bases align to TRBD2. Trimming cost V 2 bases and J 0 bases; bases outside gene matches: 8. CDR1 and CDR2 (germline): SGHAT, FQNNGV. This CDR3 is 19 amino acids long. This CDR3 reads CASSLIPETSGSSYNEQFF. CDR3 sequence (DNA): TGTGCCAGCAGCTTAATTCCCGAGACTAGCGGGAGCTCCTACAATGAGCAGTTCTTC.

The chain joins TRBV9 to TRBJ2-3; TRBD2 is a possible D gene (6 bases). The V and J ends lost 3 bases and 2 bases respectively, with 13 bases between them. CDR1 and CDR2 from the germline V gene are SGDLS and YYNGEE. This CDR3 has 15 amino acids. The DNA of the CDR3 is TGTGCCAGCAGCGAGGGACTTAAATACACAGATACGCAGTATTTT. Protein product: CASSEGLKYTDTQYF.

The chain has TRBV9 and TRBJ1-6; 9 bases align to TRBD1. This CDR3 is built from 17 residues. Germline V lookup: CDR1 SGDLS, CDR2 YYNGEE. Trimming cost V 4 bases and J 4 bases; bases outside gene matches: 9. CDR3 protein: CASSPLQGAGYNSPLHF. Written as DNA, the CDR3 is TGTGCCAGCAGCCCCCTACAGGGGGCCGGTTATAATTCACCCCTCCACTTT.

J is TRBJ1-2 and V is TRBV30; D is perhaps TRBD1 (5 bases). Germline V gene lookup returns CDR1 GTSNPN and CDR2 SVGIG (reference sequence). The CDR3 is 14 amino acids. Trimming cost V 3 bases and J 7 bases, with 18 bases left between them. CDR3 sequence reads: CAWRGGLGRFGYTF. In nucleotides, the CDR3 is TGTGCCTGGAGGGGTGGCTTGGGGCGTTTTGGCTACACCTTC.

The rearrangement links TRBV6-6 to TRBJ1-5; D call uncertain. V was pared by 7 bases and J by 4 bases, with 11 bases between. The germline V gene has CDR1 MNHNY and CDR2 SVGAGI (reference sequence). The CDR3 has 13 residues. As DNA, the CDR3 is TGTGCCAGCACCCTAAAAGAGAATCAGCCCCAGCATTTT. Its translation: CASTLKENQPQHF.

The chain uses TRBV3-1 (or the pseudogene TRBV3-2) and TRBJ2-7; TRBD2 matches at 11 bases. V gave up 3 bases and J gave up 2 bases; unmatched junction bases: 12. Germline CDR1 LGHDT, CDR2 YNNKEL (reference sequence). This CDR3 is built from 18 residues. The CDR3 loop reads CASSQIQGLADPTYEQYF. DNA for the CDR3: TGTGCCAGCAGCCAGATCCAGGGACTAGCGGACCCAACCTACGAGCAGTACTTC.

The chain recombines TRBV5-1 with TRBJ2-7; TRBD1 might be the D (6 bases). Germline V lookup: CDR1 SGHRS, CDR2 YFSETQ. Trimming shortened V by 4 bases and J by 3 bases, and 11 bases separated the two germline ends. The CDR3 has 13 amino acids. CDR3 loop: CASSPTGSYEQYF. The CDR3 DNA sequence: TGCGCCAGCAGCCCTACAGGGAGCTACGAGCAGTACTTC.

The chain is built from TRBV28 and TRBJ1-1; D unclear. There are 11 residues in the CDR3. The V end lost 6 bases, the J end lost 3 bases, and 5 bases lay between the germline ends. Looked up from germline, CDR1 is MDHEN and CDR2 is SYDVKM. The CDR3 is CASSRYTEAFF. CDR3 in DNA: TGTGCCAGCAGCCGTTACACTGAAGCTTTCTTT.

This sequence joins TRBV18 and TRBJ2-3; 7 bases fit TRBD1. Germline CDR1 is KGHSH and CDR2 is LQKENI. Trimming at V came to 2 bases and at J to 5 bases, leaving 13 bases not matched to a gene. The CDR3 loop spans 17 amino acids. CDR3 protein: CASSPEETGIGGDTQYF. CDR3 DNA: TGTGCCAGCTCACCAGAGGAGACAGGGATTGGGGGAGATACGCAGTATTTT.

This rearrangement joins TRBV28 to TRBJ1-5; no definite D call. Germline CDR1 and CDR2: MDHEN and SYDVKM. CDR3 size: 15 residues. Deletions cut 9 bases from V and 0 bases from J, with 15 bases between. The CDR3 is CASKPAAFSNQPQHF. In DNA, the CDR3 is TGTGCCAGTAAACCTGCGGCCTTTAGCAATCAGCCCCAGCATTTT.